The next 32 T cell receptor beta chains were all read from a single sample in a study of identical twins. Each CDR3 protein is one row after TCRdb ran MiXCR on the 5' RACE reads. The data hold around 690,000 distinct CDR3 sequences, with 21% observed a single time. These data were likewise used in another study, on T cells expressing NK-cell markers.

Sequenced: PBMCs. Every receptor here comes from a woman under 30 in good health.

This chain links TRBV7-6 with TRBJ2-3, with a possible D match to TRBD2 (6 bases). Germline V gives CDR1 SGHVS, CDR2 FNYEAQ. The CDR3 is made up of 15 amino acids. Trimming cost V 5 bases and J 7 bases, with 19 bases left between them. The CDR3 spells CASSNPGTGDYTQYF. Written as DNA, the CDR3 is TGTGCCAGCAGCAACCCCGGGACGGGGGATTATACGCAGTATTTT.

CDR3 DNA: TGCGCCAGCAGCCCGGGGATTTGGGATAGGCCCACCTCCTACGAGCAGTACTTC. Amino acids: CASSPGIWDRPTSYEQYF. The gene calls are TRBV5-1 and TRBJ2-7, with a weak D call TRBD2 (5 bases). Germline loops: CDR1 SGHRS, CDR2 YFSETQ. Deletions cut 4 bases from V and 0 bases from J, with 23 bases between. The CDR3 consists of 18 residues.

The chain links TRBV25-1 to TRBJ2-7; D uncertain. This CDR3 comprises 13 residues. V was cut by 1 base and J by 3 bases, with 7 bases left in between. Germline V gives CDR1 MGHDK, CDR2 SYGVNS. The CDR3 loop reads CASSELDGYEQYF. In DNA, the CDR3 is TGTGCCAGCAGTGAATTGGACGGCTACGAGCAGTACTTC.

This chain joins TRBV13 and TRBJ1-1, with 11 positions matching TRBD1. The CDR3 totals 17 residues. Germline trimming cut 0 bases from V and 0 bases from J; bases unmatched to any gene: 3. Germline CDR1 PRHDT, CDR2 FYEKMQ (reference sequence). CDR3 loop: CASSLGRTGGMNTEAFF. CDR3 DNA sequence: TGTGCCAGCAGCTTAGGCCGGACAGGGGGCATGAACACTGAAGCTTTCTTT. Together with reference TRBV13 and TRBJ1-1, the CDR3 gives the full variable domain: AAGVIQSPRHLIKEKRETATLKCYPIPRHDTVYWYQQGPGQDPQFLISFYEKMQSDKGSIPDRFSAQQFSDYHSELNMSSLELGDSALYFCASSLGRTGGMNTEAFFGQGTRLTVV.

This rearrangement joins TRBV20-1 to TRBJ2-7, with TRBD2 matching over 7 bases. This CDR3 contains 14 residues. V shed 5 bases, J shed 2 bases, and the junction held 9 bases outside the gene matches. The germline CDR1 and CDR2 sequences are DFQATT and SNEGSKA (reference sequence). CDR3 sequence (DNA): TGCAGTGCTCGGCTAGCGGTGGCACCCTACGAGCAGTACTTC. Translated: CSARLAVAPYEQYF.

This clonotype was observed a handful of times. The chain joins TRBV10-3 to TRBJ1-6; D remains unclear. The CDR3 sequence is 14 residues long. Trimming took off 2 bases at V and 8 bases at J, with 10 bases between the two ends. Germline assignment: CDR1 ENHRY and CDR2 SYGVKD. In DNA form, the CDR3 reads TGTGCCATCAGTGAGGGAAGGGTATATTCACCCCTCCACTTT. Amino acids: CAISEGRVYSPLHF.

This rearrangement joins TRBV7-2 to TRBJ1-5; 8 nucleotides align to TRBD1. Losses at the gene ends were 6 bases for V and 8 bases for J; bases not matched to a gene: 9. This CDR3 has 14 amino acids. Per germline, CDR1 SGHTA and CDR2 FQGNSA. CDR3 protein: CASSSTGGIEPQHF. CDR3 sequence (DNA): TGTGCCAGCAGTTCCACAGGGGGGATTGAGCCCCAGCATTTT.

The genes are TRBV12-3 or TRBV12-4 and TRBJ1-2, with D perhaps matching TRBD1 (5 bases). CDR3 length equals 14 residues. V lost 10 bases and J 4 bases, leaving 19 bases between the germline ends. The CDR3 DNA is TGTGCCACCACCGTCTCGGGGCGGCTCTATGGCTACACCTTC. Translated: CATTVSGRLYGYTF.

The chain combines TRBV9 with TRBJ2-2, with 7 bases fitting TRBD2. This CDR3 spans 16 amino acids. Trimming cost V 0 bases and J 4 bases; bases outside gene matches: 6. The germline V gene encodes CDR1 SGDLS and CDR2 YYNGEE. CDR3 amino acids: CASSVEGSGLTGELFF. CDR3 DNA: TGTGCCAGCAGCGTAGAAGGTAGCGGGCTCACCGGGGAGCTGTTTTTT. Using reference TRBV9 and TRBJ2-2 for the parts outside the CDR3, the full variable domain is DSGVTQTPKHLITATGQRVTLRCSPRSGDLSVYWYQQSLDQGLQFLIQYYNGEERAKGNILERFSAQQFPDLHSELNLSSLELGDSALYFCASSVEGSGLTGELFFGEGSRLTVL.

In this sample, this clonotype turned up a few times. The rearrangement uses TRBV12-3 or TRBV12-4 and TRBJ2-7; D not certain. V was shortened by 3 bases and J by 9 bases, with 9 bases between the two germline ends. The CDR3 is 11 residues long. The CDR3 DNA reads TGTGCCAGCAGTTTGACCCAGCGGCAGTACTTC. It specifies CASSLTQRQYF.

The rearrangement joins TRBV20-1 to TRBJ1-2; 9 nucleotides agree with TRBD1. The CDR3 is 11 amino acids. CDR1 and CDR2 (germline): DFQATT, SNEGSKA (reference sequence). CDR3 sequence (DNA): TGCAGGGTTGGGGACAGGGACGGCTACACCTTC. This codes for CRVGDRDGYTF.

The CDR3 DNA reads as TGTGCCAGCAGCCGACAGGGCTTATACAATGAGCAGTTCTTC. It encodes CASSRQGLYNEQFF. V is TRBV12-3 or TRBV12-4 and J is TRBJ2-1; 7 positions agree with TRBD1. The CDR3 covers 14 residues. V lost 6 bases and J lost 4; bases outside the gene matches: 6.

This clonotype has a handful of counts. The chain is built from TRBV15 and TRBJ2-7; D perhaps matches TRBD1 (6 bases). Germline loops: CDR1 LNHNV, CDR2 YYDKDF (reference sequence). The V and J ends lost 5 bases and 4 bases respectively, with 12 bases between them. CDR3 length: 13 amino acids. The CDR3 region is CATSVLRGYEQYF. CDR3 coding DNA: TGTGCCACCAGCGTACTCAGGGGATACGAGCAGTACTTC.

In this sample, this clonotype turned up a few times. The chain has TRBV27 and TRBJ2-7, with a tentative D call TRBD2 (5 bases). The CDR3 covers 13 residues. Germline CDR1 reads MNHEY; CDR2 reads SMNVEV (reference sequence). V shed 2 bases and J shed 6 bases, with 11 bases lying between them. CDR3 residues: CASSLGQRSEQYF. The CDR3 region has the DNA TGTGCCAGCAGTTTAGGCCAGCGGAGCGAGCAGTACTTC.

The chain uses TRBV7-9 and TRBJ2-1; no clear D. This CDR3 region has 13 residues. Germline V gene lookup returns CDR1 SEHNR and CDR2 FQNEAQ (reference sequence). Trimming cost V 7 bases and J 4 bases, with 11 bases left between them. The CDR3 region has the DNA TGTGCCAGCACCCTTGACGCTTACAATGAGCAGTTCTTC. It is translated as CASTLDAYNEQFF.

The DNA of the CDR3 is TGCGCCAGCAGCCTCCAACGGAGGAGCGGGAGGGCGACAGATACGCAGTATTTT. This sequence encodes CASSLQRRSGRATDTQYF. The chain combines TRBV4-3 with TRBJ2-3, with 10 bases matching TRBD2. CDR3 length equals 18 residues. The germline gives CDR1 LGHNA, CDR2 YSLEER. J lost 3 bases, V lost 4 bases, and 13 bases had no gene match.

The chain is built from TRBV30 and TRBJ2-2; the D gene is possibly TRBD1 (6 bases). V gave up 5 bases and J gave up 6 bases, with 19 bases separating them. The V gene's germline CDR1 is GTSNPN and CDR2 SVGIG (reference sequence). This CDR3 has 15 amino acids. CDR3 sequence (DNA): TGTGCCTGGGTACCGGGACAACTTTCCCCCGGGGAGCTGTTTTTT. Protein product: CAWVPGQLSPGELFF. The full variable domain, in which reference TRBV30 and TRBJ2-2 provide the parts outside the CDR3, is SQTIHQWPATLVQPVGSPLSLECTVEGTSNPNLYWYRQAAGRGLQLLFYSVGIGQISSEVPQNLSASRPQDRQFILSSKKLLLSDSGFYLCAWVPGQLSPGELFFGEGSRLTVL.

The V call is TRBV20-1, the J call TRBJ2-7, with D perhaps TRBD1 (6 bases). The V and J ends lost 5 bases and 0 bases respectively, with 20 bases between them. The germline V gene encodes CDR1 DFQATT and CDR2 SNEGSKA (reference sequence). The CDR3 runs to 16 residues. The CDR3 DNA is TGCAGTGCTGGGGGAAGAGGGGGACCGAGCTCCTACGAGCAGTACTTC. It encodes CSAGGRGGPSSYEQYF.

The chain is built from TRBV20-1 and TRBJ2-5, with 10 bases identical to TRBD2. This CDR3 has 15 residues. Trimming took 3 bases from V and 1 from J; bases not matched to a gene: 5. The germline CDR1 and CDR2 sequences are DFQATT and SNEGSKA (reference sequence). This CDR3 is CSASLAGVRQETQYF. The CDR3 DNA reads TGCAGTGCTAGTCTAGCGGGAGTTCGCCAAGAGACCCAGTACTTC.

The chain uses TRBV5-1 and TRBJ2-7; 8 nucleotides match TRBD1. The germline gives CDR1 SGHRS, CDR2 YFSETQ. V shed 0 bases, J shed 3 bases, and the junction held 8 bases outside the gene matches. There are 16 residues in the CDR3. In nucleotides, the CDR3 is TGCGCCAGCAGCTTGGGAACGCGGGACAGGTACTACGAGCAGTACTTC. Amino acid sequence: CASSLGTRDRYYEQYF.

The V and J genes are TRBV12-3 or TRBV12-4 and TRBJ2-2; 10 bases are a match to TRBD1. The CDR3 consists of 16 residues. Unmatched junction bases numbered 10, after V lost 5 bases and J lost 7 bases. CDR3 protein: CASSPIWTGGGGELFF. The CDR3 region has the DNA TGTGCCAGCAGTCCGATTTGGACAGGGGGTGGCGGGGAGCTGTTTTTT.

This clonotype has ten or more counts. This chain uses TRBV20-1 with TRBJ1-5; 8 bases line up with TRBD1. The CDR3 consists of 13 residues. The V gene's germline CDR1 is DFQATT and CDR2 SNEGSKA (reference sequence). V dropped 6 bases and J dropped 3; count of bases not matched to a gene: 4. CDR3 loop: CSAPQGVNQPQHF. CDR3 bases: TGCAGTGCGCCACAGGGGGTCAATCAGCCCCAGCATTTT.

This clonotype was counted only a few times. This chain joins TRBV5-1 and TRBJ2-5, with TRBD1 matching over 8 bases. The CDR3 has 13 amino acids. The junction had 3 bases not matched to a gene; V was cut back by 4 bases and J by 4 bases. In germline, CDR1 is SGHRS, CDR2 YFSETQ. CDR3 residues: CASSTGTGETQYF. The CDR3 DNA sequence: TGCGCCAGCAGCACTGGGACAGGAGAGACCCAGTACTTC.

CDR3 in DNA: TGTGCCATCAGTGAGCCTCCGGGAGGGCCTAACGAGCAGTACTTC. Translation: CAISEPPGGPNEQYF. The genes are TRBV10-3 and TRBJ2-7, with TRBD2 matching 8 bases. The CDR3 is 15 amino acids. Trimming removed 2 bases from V and 5 bases from J; junction bases left unmatched: 8. CDR1 and CDR2 (germline): ENHRY, SYGVKD.

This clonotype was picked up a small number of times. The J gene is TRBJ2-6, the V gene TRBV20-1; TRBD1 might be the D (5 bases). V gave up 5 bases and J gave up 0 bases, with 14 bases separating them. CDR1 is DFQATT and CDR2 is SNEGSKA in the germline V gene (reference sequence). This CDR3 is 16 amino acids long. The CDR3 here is CSADRTVSSGANVLTF. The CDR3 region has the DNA TGCAGTGCTGACAGAACGGTGAGCTCTGGGGCCAACGTCCTGACTTTC.

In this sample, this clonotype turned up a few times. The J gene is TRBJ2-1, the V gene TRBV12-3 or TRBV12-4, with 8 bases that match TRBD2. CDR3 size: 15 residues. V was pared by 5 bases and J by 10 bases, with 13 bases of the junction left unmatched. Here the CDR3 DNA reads TGTGCCAGCAGTCTTGGGACTAGACTAACCACGGAGCAGTTCTTC. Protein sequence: CASSLGTRLTTEQFF.

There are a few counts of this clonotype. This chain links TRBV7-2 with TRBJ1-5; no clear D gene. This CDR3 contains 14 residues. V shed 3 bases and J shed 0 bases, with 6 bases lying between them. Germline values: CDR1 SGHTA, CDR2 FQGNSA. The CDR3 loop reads CASSFGYSNQPQHF. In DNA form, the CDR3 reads TGTGCCAGCAGCTTCGGTTATAGCAATCAGCCCCAGCATTTT.

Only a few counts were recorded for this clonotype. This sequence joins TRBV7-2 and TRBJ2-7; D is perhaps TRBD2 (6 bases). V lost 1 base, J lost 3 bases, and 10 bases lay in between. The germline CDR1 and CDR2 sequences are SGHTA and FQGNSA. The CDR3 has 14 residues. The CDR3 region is CASSLGLEYYEQYF. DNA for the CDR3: TGTGCCAGCAGCTTAGGACTAGAATACTACGAGCAGTACTTC.

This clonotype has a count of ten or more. CDR3 coding DNA: TGCGCCAGCAGCTTGGCCGCGGAAGAGACCCAGTACTTC. Protein: CASSLAAEETQYF. The chain combines TRBV5-1 with TRBJ2-5; no reliable D call. CDR1 and CDR2 from the germline V gene are SGHRS and YFSETQ. V was shortened by 0 bases and J by 3 bases, with 6 bases between the two germline ends. There are 13 residues in the CDR3.

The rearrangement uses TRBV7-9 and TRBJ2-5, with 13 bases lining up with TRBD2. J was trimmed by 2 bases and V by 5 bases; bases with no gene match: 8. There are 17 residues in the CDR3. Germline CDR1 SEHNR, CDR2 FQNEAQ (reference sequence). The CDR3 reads CASSGLAGVLGQETQYF. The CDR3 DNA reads TGTGCCAGCAGCGGACTAGCGGGGGTTTTGGGACAAGAGACCCAGTACTTC.

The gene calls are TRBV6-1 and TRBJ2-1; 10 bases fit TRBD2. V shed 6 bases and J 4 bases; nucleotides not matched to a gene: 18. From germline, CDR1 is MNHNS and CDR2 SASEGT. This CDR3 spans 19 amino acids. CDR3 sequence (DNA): TGTGCCAGCAGCCGACGGACTAGCGGTAGGCGGGACCGTTACAATGAGCAGTTCTTC. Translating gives CASSRRTSGRRDRYNEQFF.

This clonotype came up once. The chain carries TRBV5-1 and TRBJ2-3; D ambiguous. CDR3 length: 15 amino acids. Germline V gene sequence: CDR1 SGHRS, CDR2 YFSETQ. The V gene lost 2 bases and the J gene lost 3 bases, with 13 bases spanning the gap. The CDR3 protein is CASSFGQVGTDTQYF. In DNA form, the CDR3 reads TGCGCCAGCAGCTTTGGGCAGGTGGGGACAGATACGCAGTATTTT.